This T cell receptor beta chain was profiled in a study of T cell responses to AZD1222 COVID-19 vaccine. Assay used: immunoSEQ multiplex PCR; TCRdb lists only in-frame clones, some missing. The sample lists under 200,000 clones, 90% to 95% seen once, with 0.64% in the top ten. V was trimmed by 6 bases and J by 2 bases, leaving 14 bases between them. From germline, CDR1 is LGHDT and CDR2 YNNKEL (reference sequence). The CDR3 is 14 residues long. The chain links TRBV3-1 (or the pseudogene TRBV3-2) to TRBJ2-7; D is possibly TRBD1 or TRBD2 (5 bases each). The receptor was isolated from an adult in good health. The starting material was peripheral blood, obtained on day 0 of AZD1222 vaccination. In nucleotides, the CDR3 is TGTGCCAGCAGGGACTCGGGACGGGCCTACGAGCAGTACTTC. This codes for CASRDSGRAYEQYF.